These T cell receptor beta chains were read from a single sample in a study of control samples from healthy donors and cancer patients. Clones were sequenced by immunoSEQ multiplex PCR, and TCRdb holds only the in-frame ones, with some missing. The sample lists 150,000 to 200,000 clones; around 90% were seen once. Sequenced input: blood. The receptor source for this set is a woman in her forties or fifties in good health. Each CDR3 is given with its conserved first and last residue. A D gene is named only where the DNA matches it firmly. Some rows mark clone size as missing; the rest say once, few, many or name a class of expanded clone.

clone_size j_call cdr3_length v_call d_call cdr3_nt cdr3_aa
- TRBJ2-7 18 TRBV3-1/TRBV3-2 TRBD2 TGTGCCAGCAGCCGGGGGGGTAGCGGGAGGGCCCTCGTCTACGAGCAGTACTTC CASSRGGSGRALVYEQYF
- TRBJ2-7 13 TRBV4-1 - TGCGCCAGCAGCCTGGGGGCGAAATACGAGCAGTACTTC CASSLGAKYEQYF
- TRBJ1-4 15 TRBV28 TRBD1 TGTGCCAGCAGGCCCCAGGACAGGGTAAATGAAAAACTGTTTTTT CASRPQDRVNEKLFF
- TRBJ1-1 12 TRBV6-5 - TGTGCCAGCAGTTACCGGGGTTCTGAAGCTTTCTTT CASSYRGSEAFF
- TRBJ2-3 12 TRBV7-9 - TGTGCCAGCAGCCCTCGGCCAGATACGCAGTATTTT CASSPRPDTQYF
- TRBJ2-1 15 TRBV27 TRBD2 TGTGCCAGCAGGTGGACTAGCGGGATGGCTAGTGAGCAGTTCTTC CASRWTSGMASEQFF
- TRBJ2-5 12 TRBV7-2 - TGTGCCAGCAGCCCAGGGTTAGAGACCCAGTACTTC CASSPGLETQYF
- TRBJ1-4 16 TRBV5-1 - TGCGCCAGCAGCTGGGGGACGGAGGCAACTAATGAAAAACTGTTTTTT CASSWGTEATNEKLFF
once TRBJ2-3 16 TRBV19 - TGTGCCAGTAGTCCCGTTGGTAGCGCCCTCACAGATACGCAGTATTTT CASSPVGSALTDTQYF
- TRBJ2-7 13 TRBV7-9 - TGTGCCAGCAGCTTATACGGGGCTTACGAGCAGTACTTC CASSLYGAYEQYF
- TRBJ1-2 13 TRBV19 - TGTGCCAGTAGTCCCCAAGGGAGCGGGGGCTACACCTTC CASSPQGSGGYTF
- TRBJ2-3 16 TRBV6-4 TRBD2 TGTGCCAGCAGTGACGGGGCAAGCGGGAGTTTGAATACGCAGTATTTT CASSDGASGSLNTQYF
- TRBJ1-5 13 TRBV25-1 - TGTGCCAGCAGTGAACAGGGCTATCAGCCCCAGCATTTT CASSEQGYQPQHF
- TRBJ1-6 15 TRBV27 - TGTGCCAGCAGTGGGAGGACCTCCTATAATTCACCCCTCCACTTT CASSGRTSYNSPLHF
- TRBJ2-2 16 TRBV4-3 - TGCGCCAGCAGCCAAGGGCTTAGCGTGTACACCGGGGAGCTGTTTTTT CASSQGLSVYTGELFF
- TRBJ2-3 15 TRBV5-4 TRBD2 TGTGCCAGCAGCTTGCGGACTAGCGGGGAAGATACGCAGTATTTT CASSLRTSGEDTQYF
- TRBJ2-7 12 TRBV28 - TGTGCCAGCAGTTTACGCGGGAACGAGCAGTACTTC CASSLRGNEQYF
- TRBJ2-4 15 TRBV29-1 - TGCAGCGCCGGCCTGAACAGGTTCGAGGGGAACATTCAGTACTTC CSAGLNRFEGNIQYF
- TRBJ1-1 13 TRBV12-3/TRBV12-4 - TGTGCCAGCAGCCCAGACGGGGGGGGCTTAGCTTTCTTT CASSPDGGGLAFF
- TRBJ2-7 15 TRBV15 - TGTGCCACCAGCAGAGATCGCACCGTCTCCTACGAGCAGTACTTC CATSRDRTVSYEQYF
- TRBJ1-6 14 TRBV5-6 TRBD1 TGTGCCAGCAGGTTTACAGGGGGAAGTTCACCCCTCCACTTT CASRFTGGSSPLHF
- TRBJ2-3 10 TRBV12-3/TRBV12-4 - TGTGCCAGCAGTTTGGATACGCAGTATTTT CASSLDTQYF
- TRBJ2-7 13 TRBV28 - TGTGCCAGCACAGGCCTCCGAGCTGGGGAGCAGTACTTC CASTGLRAGEQYF
- TRBJ1-2 14 TRBV5-1 - TGCGCCAGCAGCTGGGACGGCCCCAACTATGGCTACACCTTC CASSWDGPNYGYTF
- TRBJ2-6 15 TRBV3-1/TRBV3-2 - TGTGCCAGCAGCCAAGACAGCTCTGGGGCCAACGTCCTGACTTTC CASSQDSSGANVLTF
- TRBJ1-2 15 TRBV28 - TGTGCCAGCAGTTTTCGGGGCAGGGACCTCTATGGCTACACCTTC CASSFRGRDLYGYTF
once TRBJ2-5 19 TRBV4-1 TRBD2 TGCGCCAGCAGCCAAGATATCGGGCTAGCGGGGACAAGTCGAGAGACCCAGTACTTC CASSQDIGLAGTSRETQYF
- TRBJ1-4 12 TRBV19 - TGTGCCAGTAGTAATAGGGGTGAAAAACTGTTTTTT CASSNRGEKLFF
- TRBJ1-6 14 TRBV27 - TGTGCCAGCAGTGAGGGGGGCTATAATTCACCCCTCCACTTT CASSEGGYNSPLHF
- TRBJ1-1 13 TRBV5-4 - TGTGCCAGCAGCTTCGGGCACAACACTGAAGCTTTCTTT CASSFGHNTEAFF
- TRBJ1-2 13 TRBV27 - TGTGCCAGCAGTTTATCGAGCACCTATGGCTACACCTTC CASSLSSTYGYTF
- TRBJ2-4 15 TRBV5-6 - TGTGCCAGCAGCTTCGGCGGGACGAGTAGAAACATTCAGTACTTC CASSFGGTSRNIQYF
- TRBJ2-1 17 TRBV3-1/TRBV3-2 TRBD1 TGTGCCAGCAGCCCCGACAGGGATCAGGCCCGATCCCACGAGCAGTTCTTC CASSPDRDQARSHEQFF
many TRBJ1-6 14 TRBV3-1/TRBV3-2 - TGTGCCAGCAGCCGTTTCAGAGTAAGGTCACCCCTCCACTTT CASSRFRVRSPLHF
- TRBJ2-7 15 TRBV9 TRBD1 TGTGCCAGCAGCCTCCGGGACAGGGGCATCCACGAGCAGTACTTC CASSLRDRGIHEQYF
once TRBJ2-7 16 TRBV4-1 - TGCGCCAGCAGCCAAACAACAGGGGAGGACGGCTACGAGCAGTACTTC CASSQTTGEDGYEQYF
- TRBJ2-1 12 TRBV29-1 - TGCAGCGTTGAAGTGAGGGACAATGAGCAGTTCTTC CSVEVRDNEQFF
- TRBJ2-2 14 TRBV15 - TGTGCCACCAGCAGGCCCGAATACACCGGGGAGCTGTTTTTT CATSRPEYTGELFF
once TRBJ1-2 16 TRBV5-4 TRBD1 TGTGCCAGCAGCTCCGGGACAGGGGGCATGGACTATGGCTACACCTTC CASSSGTGGMDYGYTF
- TRBJ2-3 15 TRBV2 TRBD2 TGTGCCAGCAGTCGAGCGGGGGGAAGCACAGATACGCAGTATTTT CASSRAGGSTDTQYF
once TRBJ1-1 13 TRBV7-9 - TGTGCCAGCAGCTTAGGGGACGGCACTGAAGCTTTCTTT CASSLGDGTEAFF
- TRBJ1-5 15 TRBV10-3 TRBD1 TGTGCCATCAGTGAGGGACAGGGGAGAGGTCAGCCCCAGCATTTT CAISEGQGRGQPQHF
once TRBJ2-3 13 TRBV10-3 - TGTGCCGCCCGACGTGAGATTTCAGATACGCAGTATTTT CAARREISDTQYF
- TRBJ1-5 14 TRBV27 - TGTGCCAGCAGTTTAGGGGGGCCCAATCAGCCCCAGCATTTT CASSLGGPNQPQHF
- TRBJ1-2 12 TRBV5-1 - TGCGCCAGCTCCCAAGGGGATTATGGCTACACCTTC CASSQGDYGYTF
- TRBJ2-4 14 TRBV2 TRBD2 TGTGCCAGCAGTGAAGTAGTGGGGGAGGGCATTCAGTACTTC CASSEVVGEGIQYF
- TRBJ2-1 11 TRBV20-1 TRBD1 TGCAGTGCTAGGGGACAGGGAATGAAGTTCTTC CSARGQGMKFF
- TRBJ1-5 14 TRBV6-5 - TGTGCCAGCAGAGGGACTTGGGGGAATCAGCCCCAGCATTTT CASRGTWGNQPQHF
- TRBJ2-1 14 TRBV6-5 - TGTGCCAGCAGTCCCTCTCGGGGGTGGAATGAGCAGTTCTTC CASSPSRGWNEQFF
- TRBJ2-1 13 TRBV3-1/TRBV3-2 TRBD1 TGTGCCAGCAGCCAAGCTACAGGGGATGAGCAGTTCTTC CASSQATGDEQFF
- TRBJ1-4 13 TRBV10-3 - TGTGCCAACCTGCACTCAGGGGCTGAAAAACTGTTTTTT CANLHSGAEKLFF
- TRBJ1-6 13 TRBV7-3 - TGTGCCAGCAGCCCGGGAGGGGGTTCACCCCTCCACTTT CASSPGGGSPLHF
- TRBJ1-1 15 TRBV19 - TGTGCCAGTAGTTCCTCTCGGGGCGTGAGCACTGAAGCTTTCTTT CASSSSRGVSTEAFF
- TRBJ1-4 17 TRBV25-1 TRBD1 TGTGCCAGCAGTGAACCTGGACAGGGGGGAACTAATGAAAAACTGTTTTTT CASSEPGQGGTNEKLFF
- TRBJ1-6 14 TRBV6-4 - TGTGCCAGCAGTGAGGGGACCCGATGGGCTCCCCTCCACTTT CASSEGTRWAPLHF
- TRBJ1-5 16 TRBV18 TRBD1 TGTGCCAGCCAACGACAGGGGGGGAATAGCAATCAGCCCCAGCATTTT CASQRQGGNSNQPQHF
- TRBJ1-2 12 TRBV12-3/TRBV12-4 - TGTGCCAGCAGGGGGAGTAACTATGGCTACACCTTC CASRGSNYGYTF